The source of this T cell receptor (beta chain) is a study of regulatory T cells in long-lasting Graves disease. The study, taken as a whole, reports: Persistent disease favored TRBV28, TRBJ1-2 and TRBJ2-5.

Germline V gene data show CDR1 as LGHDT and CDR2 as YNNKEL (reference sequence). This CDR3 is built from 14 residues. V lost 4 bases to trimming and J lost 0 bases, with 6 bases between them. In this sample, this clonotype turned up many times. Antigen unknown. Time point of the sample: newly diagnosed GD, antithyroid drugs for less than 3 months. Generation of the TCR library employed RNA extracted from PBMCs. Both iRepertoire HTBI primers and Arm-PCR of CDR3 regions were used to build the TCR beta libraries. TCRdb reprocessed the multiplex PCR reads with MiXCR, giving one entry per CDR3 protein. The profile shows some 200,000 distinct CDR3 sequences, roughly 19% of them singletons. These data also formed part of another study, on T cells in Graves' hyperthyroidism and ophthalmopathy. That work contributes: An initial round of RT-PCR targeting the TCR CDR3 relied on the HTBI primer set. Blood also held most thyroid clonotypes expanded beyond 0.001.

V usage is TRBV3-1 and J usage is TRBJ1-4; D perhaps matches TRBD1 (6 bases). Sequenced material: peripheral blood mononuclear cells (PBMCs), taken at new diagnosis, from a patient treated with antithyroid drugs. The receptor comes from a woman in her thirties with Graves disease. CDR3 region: CASSRQATNEKLFF. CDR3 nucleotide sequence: TGTGCCAGCAGCCGACAGGCAACTAATGAAAAACTGTTTTTT.